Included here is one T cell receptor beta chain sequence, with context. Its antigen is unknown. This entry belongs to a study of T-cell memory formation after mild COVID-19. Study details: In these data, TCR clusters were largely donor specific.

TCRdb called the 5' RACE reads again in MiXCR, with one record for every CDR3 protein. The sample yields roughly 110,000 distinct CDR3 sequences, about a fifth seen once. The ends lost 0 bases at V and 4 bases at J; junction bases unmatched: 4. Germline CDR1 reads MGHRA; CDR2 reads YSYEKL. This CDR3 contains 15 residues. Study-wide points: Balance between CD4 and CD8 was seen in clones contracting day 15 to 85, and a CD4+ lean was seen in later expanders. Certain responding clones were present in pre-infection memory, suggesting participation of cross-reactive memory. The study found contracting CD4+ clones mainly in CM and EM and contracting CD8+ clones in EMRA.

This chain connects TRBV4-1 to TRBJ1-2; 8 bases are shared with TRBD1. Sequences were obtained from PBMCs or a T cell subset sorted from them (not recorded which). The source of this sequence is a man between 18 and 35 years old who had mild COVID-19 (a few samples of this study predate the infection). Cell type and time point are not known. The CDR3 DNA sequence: TGCGCCAGCAGCCAAGAGGGACAGGTCATCTATGGCTACACCTTC. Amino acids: CASSQEGQVIYGYTF.